This entry is about one T cell receptor (beta chain). Germline CDR1 and CDR2: SGHRS and YFSETQ. This CDR3 is built from 17 residues. Trimming stripped 2 bases from V and 3 bases from J, with 20 bases between. This record comes from a study of CD8 T cells in Susac syndrome. Reverse transcription of about 0.5 to 1 ug RNA used random hexamers. TCRdb re-derived calls from the immunoSEQ multiplex PCR reads in MiXCR, one entry per CDR3 protein. The sample consists of 160,000 or so distinct CDR3 sequences, around 94% of them appearing once. The rearrangement links TRBV5-1 to TRBJ2-5, with a tentative D call TRBD2 (6 bases). The material sequenced was CD4+ T cells from PBMCs. This TCR came from a human donor with Susac syndrome. CDR3: CASSLGGSGPRKETQYF. In nucleotides, the CDR3 is TGCGCCAGCAGCTTAGGAGGGTCAGGGCCTCGGAAAGAGACCCAGTACTTC.